This T cell receptor (beta chain) was sequenced for a study of cytomegalovirus exposure and HLA in healthy donors. Study-level points and caveats: Published work reported that the classifier diagnosed cytomegalovirus status with high specificity and sensitivity.

The PCR employed 60 Vbeta primers together with 13 Jbeta primers. Clones were read by immunoSEQ multiplex PCR, and TCRdb kept only the in-frame ones, dropping some. In the table there are 160,000 or so clones, 80% of which are singletons. This CDR3 has 16 residues. The germline gives CDR1 MDHEN, CDR2 SYDVKM. V was pared by 7 bases and J by 0 bases, with 13 bases between. Comment on this clone: Its antigen is not known.

This receptor was taken from a man younger than 45 in good health and CMV-seronegative. The sequencing input was PBMCs. The chain combines TRBV28 with TRBJ1-6; D is possibly TRBD1 (6 bases). The CDR3 DNA follows: TGTGCCAGCACCCCGCAGGGGCCCTCCTATAATTCACCCCTCCACTTT. Translation gives CASTPQGPSYNSPLHF.